A selection of T cell receptor beta chains follows, all from one sample in a study of T cell responses to AZD1222 COVID-19 vaccine. Generated by immunoSEQ multiplex PCR, the TCRdb table keeps only in-frame clones and is missing some. The sample contains over 85,000 clones, around nine tenths of which appear only once. This specimen consisted of peripheral blood, obtained 28 days after the second AZD1222 dose. All receptors come from an adult who received the AZD1222 COVID-19 vaccine. Both conserved end residues are part of each CDR3. Each record gives: CDR3 length, V gene, D gene, clone size, J gene, CDR3 protein, CDR3 DNA. A D gene is named only where the DNA matches it firmly. The size of a clone is reported for some rows only, either as once, few or many, or as a class for expanded clones.

14	TRBV11-2	NA	NA	TRBJ1-2	CASSLGIGPRGYTF	TGTGCCAGCAGCTTAGGTATAGGACCGAGAGGCTACACCTTC
14	TRBV19	NA	NA	TRBJ2-7	CASSMFSGEYEQYF	TGTGCCAGTAGTATGTTTAGTGGCGAATACGAGCAGTACTTC
13	TRBV21-1	NA	NA	TRBJ1-1	CASSKIRDTEAFF	TGTGCCAGCAGCAAAATCCGGGACACTGAAGCTTTCTTT
13	TRBV7-2	NA	NA	TRBJ2-2	CASSFGPVGELFF	TGTGCCAGCAGCTTCGGGCCGGTGGGGGAGCTGTTTTTT
13	TRBV6-5	NA	NA	TRBJ1-1	CASSRGPPIEAFF	TGTGCCAGCAGCCGCGGGCCTCCGATTGAAGCTTTCTTT
13	TRBV27	NA	NA	TRBJ2-3	CASSWKPTDTQYF	TGTGCCAGCAGCTGGAAACCCACAGATACGCAGTATTTT
13	TRBV11-2	NA	NA	TRBJ1-3	CASSLSYSNTIYF	TGTGCCAGCAGCTTATCATACTCAAACACCATATATTTT
15	TRBV6-5	NA	NA	TRBJ1-1	CASSYSRWGDTEAFF	TGTGCCAGCAGTTACTCGCGGTGGGGGGACACTGAAGCTTTCTTT
13	TRBV3-1/TRBV3-2	NA	NA	TRBJ2-3	CASSQGRGDAQYF	TGTGCCAGCTCCCAGGGACGCGGAGATGCGCAGTATTTT
14	TRBV4-2	NA	NA	TRBJ1-1	CASSQGDTNTEAFF	TGTGCCAGCAGCCAAGGGGACACCAACACTGAAGCTTTCTTT
13	TRBV7-2	NA	NA	TRBJ2-1	CASSWEVRDEQFF	TGTGCCAGCAGCTGGGAGGTACGCGATGAGCAGTTCTTC
14	TRBV5-1	NA	NA	TRBJ2-5	CASSLGQTQETQYF	TGCGCCAGCAGCTTGGGACAGACCCAAGAGACCCAGTACTTC
16	TRBV5-1	TRBD2	few	TRBJ2-7	CASSSGSAGGFYEQYF	TGCGCCAGCAGCTCGGGAAGCGCGGGGGGGTTCTACGAGCAGTACTTC
13	TRBV9	NA	NA	TRBJ2-2	CASSVASSGELFF	TGTGCCAGCAGCGTAGCTAGCTCCGGGGAGCTGTTTTTT
14	TRBV11-2	NA	NA	TRBJ1-4	CASSRDRANEKLFF	TGTGCCAGCAGCAGAGACAGAGCAAATGAAAAACTGTTTTTT
13	TRBV19	NA	NA	TRBJ1-2	CASSISGFGGYTF	TGTGCCAGTAGTATCTCTGGCTTCGGTGGCTACACCTTC
13	TRBV9	NA	once	TRBJ2-1	CASSRPGGNEQFF	TGTGCCAGCAGCAGACCAGGAGGGAATGAGCAGTTCTTC
13	TRBV12-3/TRBV12-4	NA	NA	TRBJ1-1	CASTGGSWTEAFF	TGTGCCAGCACGGGGGGGAGTTGGACTGAAGCTTTCTTT
15	TRBV6-6	NA	NA	TRBJ2-1	CASSYSQGGSNEQFF	TGTGCCAGCAGTTACTCCCAGGGGGGGTCCAATGAGCAGTTCTTC
16	TRBV2	NA	NA	TRBJ1-2	CASSVIDGYREGGYTF	TGTGCCAGCAGTGTAATTGACGGGTACAGGGAGGGTGGCTACACCTTC
16	TRBV24-1	TRBD1	NA	TRBJ2-1	CATSDRTGFTVNEQFF	TGTGCCACCAGTGATCGGACAGGTTTTACAGTCAATGAGCAGTTCTTC
15	TRBV2	TRBD2	NA	TRBJ2-2	CASRELARNTGELFF	TGTGCCAGCAGGGAACTAGCGAGGAACACCGGGGAGCTGTTTTTT
12	TRBV5-1	NA	NA	TRBJ2-5	CASTGGQETQYF	TGCGCCAGCACGGGCGGACAAGAGACCCAGTACTTC
14	TRBV5-1	NA	NA	TRBJ1-1	CASSPGWLNTEAFF	TGCGCCAGCAGCCCTGGTTGGTTGAACACTGAAGCTTTCTTT
16	TRBV18	NA	NA	TRBJ2-7	CASSPPGGGGGREQYF	TGTGCCAGCTCACCGCCCGGCGGCGGTGGGGGACGCGAGCAGTACTTC
16	TRBV5-1	TRBD2	NA	TRBJ2-1	CASSLATSVSYNEQFF	TGCGCCAGCAGCTTGGCCACTAGCGTCTCCTACAATGAGCAGTTCTTC
18	TRBV27	NA	NA	TRBJ2-3	CASSARRGVADGTDTQYF	TGTGCCAGCAGTGCTCGTCGTGGGGTCGCGGACGGCACAGATACGCAGTATTTT
16	TRBV6-2/TRBV6-3	NA	NA	TRBJ2-1	CASSYSPRRGLNEQFF	TGTGCCAGCAGTTACTCGCCGCGGAGGGGGCTCAATGAGCAGTTCTTC
15	TRBV28	NA	NA	TRBJ2-5	CASSWGADLGETQYF	TGTGCCAGCAGTTGGGGGGCAGATCTAGGGGAGACCCAGTACTTC
14	TRBV30	NA	NA	TRBJ1-5	CAWSSGVGNQPQHF	TGTGCCTGGAGTTCGGGGGTGGGCAATCAGCCCCAGCATTTT
16	TRBV3-1/TRBV3-2	NA	NA	TRBJ2-3	CASSQGSTGGPDTQYF	TGTGCCAGCAGCCAAGGATCCACCGGCGGGCCAGATACGCAGTATTTT
15	TRBV4-1	NA	NA	TRBJ1-5	CASSQAGFVNQPQHF	TGCGCCAGCAGCCAAGCGGGTTTCGTCAATCAGCCCCAGCATTTT
16	TRBV4-1	NA	NA	TRBJ2-5	CASSQVLGQTKETQYF	TGCGCCAGCAGCCAAGTTTTGGGACAAACAAAAGAGACCCAGTACTTC
14	TRBV6-5	NA	NA	TRBJ1-3	CASLTGGAGNTIYF	TGTGCCAGCCTAACCGGGGGGGCTGGAAACACCATATATTTT
13	TRBV27	NA	NA	TRBJ1-2	CASSITTYYGYTF	TGTGCCAGCAGTATCACGACCTACTATGGCTACACCTTC
15	TRBV4-1	NA	once	TRBJ2-7	CASSQARGSSYEQYF	TGCGCCAGCAGCCAAGCTAGGGGGAGTTCCTACGAGCAGTACTTC
15	TRBV6-5	TRBD1	NA	TRBJ2-1	CASSLQGNTGNEQFF	TGTGCCAGCAGTTTACAGGGGAATACGGGTAACGAGCAGTTCTTC
14	TRBV19	NA	NA	TRBJ1-1	CASSPRRVNTEAFF	TGTGCCAGTAGTCCAAGACGGGTGAACACTGAAGCTTTCTTT
12	TRBV27	TRBD1	NA	TRBJ1-5	CATKTGGKPQHF	TGTGCCACTAAAACAGGGGGCAAGCCCCAGCATTTT
14	TRBV5-1	TRBD1	NA	TRBJ2-7	CASSRGTGGGEQYF	TGCGCCAGCAGCCGTGGGACAGGGGGCGGTGAGCAGTACTTC
15	TRBV12-5	NA	NA	TRBJ1-2	CASGRTDSAPHGYTF	TGTGCTAGTGGCCGAACGGACTCGGCGCCTCATGGCTACACCTTC
12	TRBV20-1	NA	NA	TRBJ2-7	CSASLAGYEQYF	TGCAGTGCTAGTCTAGCTGGATACGAGCAGTACTTC
17	TRBV7-9	TRBD1	NA	TRBJ1-2	CASSFSTVTGGLRGYTF	TGTGCCAGCAGCTTCTCAACAGTGACAGGGGGACTTAGGGGCTACACCTTC